The 6 T cell receptor beta chains presented below share a single source sample, sequenced in a study of post-analysis software for immune sequencing data. Findings and limits, study-wide: Four to six TRBV segments (TRBV5-6, TRBV5-1 and TRBV20-1 among them) occurred more frequently in patients than in controls.

These receptors' targets are unknown. The TCR beta cDNA libraries contained unique molecular identifiers. MiXCR, run by TCRdb on the PCR reads, gives a single entry per CDR3 protein. Of fewer than 850,000 distinct CDR3 sequences listed, approximately 30% are singletons. Material for sequencing was blood. The receptors originated from a girl aged 5-17 years with multiple sclerosis.

This clonotype was counted only a few times. The rearrangement uses TRBV29-1 and TRBJ2-3, with no clear D. CDR3 length equals 13 residues. The germline CDR1 and CDR2 sequences are SQVTM and ANQGSEA. V lost 7 bases and J lost 1, with 12 bases in between. CDR3 sequence (DNA): TGCAGCGGCGACCTTGACGGCACAGATACGCAGTATTTT. This codes for CSGDLDGTDTQYF.

The V gene is TRBV4-1, the J gene TRBJ2-7, with no clear D. CDR1 MGHRA and CDR2 YSYEKL come from the germline V gene. V was shortened by 1 base and J by 3 bases, with 13 bases between the two germline ends. This CDR3 has 15 amino acids. The CDR3 spells CASSQAAYPGYEQYF. The CDR3 coding sequence is TGCGCCAGCAGCCAAGCGGCTTATCCCGGCTACGAGCAGTACTTC.

This clonotype was counted a few times. This sequence joins TRBV20-1 and TRBJ2-3; D is unresolved. The CDR3 is 14 amino acids. V dropped 7 bases and J dropped 3 bases, with 17 bases sitting between them. CDR1 is DFQATT and CDR2 is SNEGSKA in the germline V gene (reference sequence). The CDR3: CSGKTPIGTDTQYF. In DNA form, the CDR3 reads TGCAGTGGAAAGACTCCCATCGGAACAGATACGCAGTATTTT.

This clonotype has only one observation. V and J are TRBV28 and TRBJ2-7; possible D gene TRBD2, 6 bases. The length of the CDR3 is 15 residues. Trimming removed 7 bases from V and 5 bases from J, with 21 bases in between. Germline CDR1 is MDHEN and CDR2 is SYDVKM. The CDR3 DNA follows: TGTGCCAGCACTGCCCTGGAGGGAAGTGGAGACGAGCAGTACTTC. It encodes CASTALEGSGDEQYF.

This clonotype was picked up a small number of times. This chain uses TRBV20-1 with TRBJ2-3, with TRBD2 as a possible D gene (7 bases). Germline CDR1 and CDR2: DFQATT and SNEGSKA (reference sequence). The CDR3 covers 16 residues. V lost 6 bases and J 2 bases, leaving 21 bases between the germline ends. In DNA form, the CDR3 reads TGCAGTGCCCCCCCTCCGGAAGGGGGGGTCACAGATACGCAGTATTTT. Translated: CSAPPPEGGVTDTQYF.

There are many counts of this clonotype. CDR3 nucleotide sequence: TGTGCCAGCAGTTACTCAGACGCGCGGGGGTATATGGTTCGGTACGAGCAGTACTTC. This translates into CASSYSDARGYMVRYEQYF. The chain links TRBV6-5 to TRBJ2-7, with 7 nucleotides matching TRBD2. CDR1 is MNHEY, CDR2 SVGAGI, per germline. The J segment lost 4 bases and the V segment lost 0 bases, leaving 18 bases of the junction unmatched. This CDR3 contains 19 residues.